This T cell receptor (beta chain) was retrieved from a study of CD8 T cells in Susac syndrome. TCR beta was sequenced from blood CD8+ and CD4+ T cells. Included as multiple sclerosis controls were treatment-naive patients who had stable or active relapsing-remitting disease. It was with random hexamers that roughly 0.5 to 1 ug RNA was reverse transcribed. By means of immunoSEQ multiplex PCR, TCR beta CDR3 spanning 54 Vbeta and 13 Jbeta underwent amplification. MiXCR was run by TCRdb on the immunoSEQ multiplex PCR reads, yielding one entry per CDR3 protein. The table lists about 200,000 distinct CDR3 sequences, 90% to 95% of them singletons. Details on this clonotype: Its antigen is still unknown.

V lost 7 bases to trimming and J lost 5 bases, with 12 bases between them. The CDR3 runs 13 residues. Germline loops: CDR1 SGHNT, CDR2 YYREEE (reference sequence). The study, taken as a whole, reports: Acknowledgment was made by the study that its TCR sequencing and HLA analysis involved a relatively small number of individuals.

The source material was CD4+ T cells from PBMCs. The clonotype originates from a human donor with multiple sclerosis. The chain carries TRBV5-4 and TRBJ2-2; a possible D gene is TRBD2 (5 bases). The CDR3 coding sequence is TGTGCCAGCGTGGCTAGCCGGACCGGGGAGCTGTTTTTT. It translates to CASVASRTGELFF.